This T cell receptor beta chain was captured in a study of Graves' ophthalmopathy and Graves' hyperthyroidism. With respect to this clonotype: One end of the junction fails to match germline, which may point to a read error.

In this cohort, patients with other autoimmune diseases, uncontrolled infections, pregnancy or lactation were excluded. Diagnosis relied on clinical symptoms, serum thyroxine, TRAb, thyroid ultrasound and orbital computed tomography. Germline lookup yields CDR1 SGHVS and CDR2 FNYEAQ. The CDR3 runs 15 residues. RNA transcripts were the template, and TCR beta CDR3 regions were amplified from them. HTBI-primed RT-PCR formed the first round, and a multiplex PCR formed the second. TCRdb independently ran MiXCR on the multiplex PCR reads; one entry per CDR3 protein. The sample holds about 740,000 distinct CDR3 sequences, 40% seen once.

This sequence joins TRBV7-6 and TRBJ1-1; 7 bases match TRBD1. The TCR comes from an adult man with Graves' ophthalmopathy. The sample taken for sequencing was peripheral blood. In DNA, the CDR3 is TGTGTCAGCAGCTTAGTAGGGACAGAGAACACTGAAGCTTTCTTT. It yields the protein CVSSLVGTENTEAFF.